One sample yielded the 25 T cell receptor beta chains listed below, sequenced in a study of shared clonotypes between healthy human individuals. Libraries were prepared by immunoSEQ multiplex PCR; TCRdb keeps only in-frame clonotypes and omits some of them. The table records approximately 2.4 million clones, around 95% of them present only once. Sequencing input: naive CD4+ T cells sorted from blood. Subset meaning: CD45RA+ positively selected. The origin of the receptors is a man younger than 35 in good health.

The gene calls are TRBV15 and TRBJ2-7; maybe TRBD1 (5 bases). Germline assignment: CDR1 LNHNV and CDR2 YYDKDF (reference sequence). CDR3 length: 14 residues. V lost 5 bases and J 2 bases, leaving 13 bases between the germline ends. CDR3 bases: TGTGCCACCAGCGGGTCAGGGCCACCCTACGAGCAGTACTTC. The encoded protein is CATSGSGPPYEQYF. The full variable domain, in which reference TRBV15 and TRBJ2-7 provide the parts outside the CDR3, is DAMVIQNPRYQVTQFGKPVTLSCSQTLNHNVMYWYQQKSSQAPKLLFHYYDKDFNNEADTPDNFQSRRPNTSFCFLDIRSPGLGDTAMYLCATSGSGPPYEQYFGPGTRLTVT.

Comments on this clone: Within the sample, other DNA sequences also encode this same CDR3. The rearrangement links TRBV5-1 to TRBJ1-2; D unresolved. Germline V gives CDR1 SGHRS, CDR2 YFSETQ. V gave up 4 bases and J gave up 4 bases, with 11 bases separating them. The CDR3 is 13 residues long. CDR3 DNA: TGCGCCAGCAGCCTCGGTGGGAGCTATGGCTACACCTTC. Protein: CASSLGGSYGYTF.

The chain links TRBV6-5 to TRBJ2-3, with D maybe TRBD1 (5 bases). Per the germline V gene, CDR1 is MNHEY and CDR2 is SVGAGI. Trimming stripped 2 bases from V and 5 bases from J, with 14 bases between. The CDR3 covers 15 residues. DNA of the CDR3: TGTGCCAGCAGTTACGACAGTTTTCGCAGAGATACGCAGTATTTT. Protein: CASSYDSFRRDTQYF.

Here the CDR3 DNA reads TGTGCCAGCAGTTCTCTTTCGGGGGTGGTGGGGTACGAGCAGTACTTC. Translated: CASSSLSGVVGYEQYF. This chain links TRBV6-5 with TRBJ2-7; D might be TRBD2 (6 bases). Trimming left V 4 bases short and J 4 bases short, with 20 bases between. CDR3 size: 16 residues. Germline CDR1 and CDR2: MNHEY and SVGAGI.

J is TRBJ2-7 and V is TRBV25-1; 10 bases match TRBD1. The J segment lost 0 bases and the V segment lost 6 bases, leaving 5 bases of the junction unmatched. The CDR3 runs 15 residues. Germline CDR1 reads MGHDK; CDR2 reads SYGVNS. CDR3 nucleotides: TGTGCCAGCAGCCCGGGACAGGGGATCTCCTACGAGCAGTACTTC. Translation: CASSPGQGISYEQYF.

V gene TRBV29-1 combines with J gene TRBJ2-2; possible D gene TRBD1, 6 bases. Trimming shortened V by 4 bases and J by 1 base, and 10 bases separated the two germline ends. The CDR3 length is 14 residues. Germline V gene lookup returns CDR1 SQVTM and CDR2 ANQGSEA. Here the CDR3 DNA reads TGCAGCGTTGCAGCAGGGGTGAACACCGGGGAGCTGTTTTTT. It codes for CSVAAGVNTGELFF.

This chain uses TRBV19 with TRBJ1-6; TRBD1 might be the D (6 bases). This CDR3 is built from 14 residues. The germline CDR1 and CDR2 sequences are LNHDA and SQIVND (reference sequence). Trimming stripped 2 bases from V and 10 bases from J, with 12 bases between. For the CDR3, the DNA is TGTGCCAGTAGTATACCAGGGGCGCGATCACCCCTCCACTTT. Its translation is CASSIPGARSPLHF.

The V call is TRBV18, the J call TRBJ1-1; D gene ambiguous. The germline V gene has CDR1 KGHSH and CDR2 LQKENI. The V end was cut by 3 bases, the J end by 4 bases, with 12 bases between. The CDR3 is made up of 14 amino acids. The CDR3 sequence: CASSPLKGGTEAFF. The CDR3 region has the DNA TGTGCCAGCTCACCCCTGAAGGGAGGCACTGAAGCTTTCTTT.

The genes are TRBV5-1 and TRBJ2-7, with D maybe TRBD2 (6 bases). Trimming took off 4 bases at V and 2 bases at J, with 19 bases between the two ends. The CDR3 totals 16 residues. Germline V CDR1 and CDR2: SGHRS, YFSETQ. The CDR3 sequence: CASSLLGGTSTYEQYF. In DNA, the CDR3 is TGCGCCAGCAGCCTCCTGGGGGGTACGTCGACCTACGAGCAGTACTTC.

The CDR3 DNA sequence: TGTGCCAGCAAATTCCTAGGGAACACCGGGGAGCTGTTTTTT. Translating gives CASKFLGNTGELFF. The chain recombines TRBV7-2 with TRBJ2-2, with D hard to call. Trimming took 7 bases from V and 1 from J, leaving 10 bases between them. Per the germline V gene, CDR1 is SGHTA and CDR2 is FQGNSA. CDR3 length: 14 residues.

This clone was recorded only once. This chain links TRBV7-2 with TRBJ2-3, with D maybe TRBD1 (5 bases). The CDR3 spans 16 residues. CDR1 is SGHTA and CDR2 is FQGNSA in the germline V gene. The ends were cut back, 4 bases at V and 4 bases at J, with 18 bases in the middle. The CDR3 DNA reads TGTGCCAGCAGCTACAAGGGGTGGGGCGGCGCAGATACGCAGTATTTT. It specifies CASSYKGWGGADTQYF. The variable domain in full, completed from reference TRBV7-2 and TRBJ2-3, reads GAGVSQSPSNKVTEKGKDVELRCDPISGHTALYWYRQSLGQGLEFLIYFQGNSAPDKSGLPSDRFSAERTGGSVSTLTIQRTQQEDSAVYLCASSYKGWGGADTQYFGPGTRLTVL.

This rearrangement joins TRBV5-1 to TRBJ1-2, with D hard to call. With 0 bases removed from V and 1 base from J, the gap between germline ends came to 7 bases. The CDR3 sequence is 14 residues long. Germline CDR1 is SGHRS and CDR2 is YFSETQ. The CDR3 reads CASSLGPYNYGYTF. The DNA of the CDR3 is TGCGCCAGCAGCTTGGGCCCTTATAACTATGGCTACACCTTC.

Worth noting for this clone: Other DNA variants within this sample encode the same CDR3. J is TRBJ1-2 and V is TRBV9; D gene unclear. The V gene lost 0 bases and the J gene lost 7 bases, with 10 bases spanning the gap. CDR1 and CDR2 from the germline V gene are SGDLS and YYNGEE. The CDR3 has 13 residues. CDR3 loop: CASSVDREGGYTF. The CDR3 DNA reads TGTGCCAGCAGCGTAGATAGGGAAGGTGGCTACACCTTC.

The CDR3: CASSQNRGGTDTQYF. CDR3 in DNA: TGTGCCAGCAGCCAGAACAGGGGGGGAACAGATACGCAGTATTTT. This rearrangement joins TRBV5-6 to TRBJ2-3; a weak D match, TRBD1 (8 bases). V was clipped by 4 bases and J by 3 bases, with 15 bases between them. Germline assignment: CDR1 SGHDT and CDR2 YYEEEE. CDR3 size: 15 residues.

The CDR3 DNA reads as TGTGCCAGCAGCAAAGGGCGCTGGGGATGTGAGCAGTTCTTC. Its translation is CASSKGRWGCEQFF. The genes are TRBV21-1 and TRBJ2-1. TRBV21-1 is a pseudogene locus. This CDR3 comprises 14 residues.

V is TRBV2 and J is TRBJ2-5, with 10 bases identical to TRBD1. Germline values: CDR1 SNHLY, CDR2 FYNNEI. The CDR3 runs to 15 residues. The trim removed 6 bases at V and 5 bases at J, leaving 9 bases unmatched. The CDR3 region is CASRGTGAPRETQYF. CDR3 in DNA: TGTGCCAGCAGGGGGACAGGGGCCCCAAGGGAGACCCAGTACTTC.

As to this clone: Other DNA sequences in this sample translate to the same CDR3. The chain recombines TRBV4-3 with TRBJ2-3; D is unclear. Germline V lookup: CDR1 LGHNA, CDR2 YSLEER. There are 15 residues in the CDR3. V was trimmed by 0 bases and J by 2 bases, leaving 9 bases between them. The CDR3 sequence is CASSQEGRSTDTQYF. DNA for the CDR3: TGCGCCAGCAGCCAAGAGGGCAGGTCCACAGATACGCAGTATTTT.

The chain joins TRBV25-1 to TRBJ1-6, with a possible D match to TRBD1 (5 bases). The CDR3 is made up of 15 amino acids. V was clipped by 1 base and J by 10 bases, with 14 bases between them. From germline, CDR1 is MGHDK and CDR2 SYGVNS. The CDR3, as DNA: TGTGCCAGCAGTGAATTTATAGGGGAACGCTCACCCCTCCACTTT. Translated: CASSEFIGERSPLHF. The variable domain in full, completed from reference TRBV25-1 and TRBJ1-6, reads EADIYQTPRYLVIGTGKKITLECSQTMGHDKMYWYQQDPGMELHLIHYSYGVNSTEKGDLSSESTVSRIRTEHFPLTLESARPSHTSQYLCASSEFIGERSPLHFGNGTRLTVT.

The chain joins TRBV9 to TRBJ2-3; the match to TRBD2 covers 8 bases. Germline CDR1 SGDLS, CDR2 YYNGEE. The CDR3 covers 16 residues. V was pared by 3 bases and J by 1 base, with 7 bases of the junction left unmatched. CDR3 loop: CASSDQREWGTDTQYF. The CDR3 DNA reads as TGTGCCAGCAGCGATCAGCGGGAGTGGGGCACAGATACGCAGTATTTT.

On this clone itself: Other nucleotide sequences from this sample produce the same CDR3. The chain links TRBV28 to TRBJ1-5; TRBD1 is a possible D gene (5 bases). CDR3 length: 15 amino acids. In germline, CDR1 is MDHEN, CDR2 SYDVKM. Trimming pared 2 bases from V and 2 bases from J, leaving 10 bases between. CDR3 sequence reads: CASSLGTGGNQPQHF. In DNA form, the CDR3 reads TGTGCCAGCAGTTTAGGGACTGGTGGCAATCAGCCCCAGCATTTT. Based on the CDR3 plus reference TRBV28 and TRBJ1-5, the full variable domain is DVKVTQSSRYLVKRTGEKVFLECVQDMDHENMFWYRQDPGLGLRLIYFSYDVKMKEKGDIPEGYSVSREKKERFSLILESASTNQTSMYLCASSLGTGGNQPQHFGDGTRLSIL.

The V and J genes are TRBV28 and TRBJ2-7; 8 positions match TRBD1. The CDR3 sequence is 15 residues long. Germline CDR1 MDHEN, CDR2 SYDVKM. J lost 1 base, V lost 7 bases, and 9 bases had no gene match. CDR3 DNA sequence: TGTGCCAGCACTCCCCCGGACAGGGTTTCCTACGAGCAGTACTTC. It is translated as CASTPPDRVSYEQYF.

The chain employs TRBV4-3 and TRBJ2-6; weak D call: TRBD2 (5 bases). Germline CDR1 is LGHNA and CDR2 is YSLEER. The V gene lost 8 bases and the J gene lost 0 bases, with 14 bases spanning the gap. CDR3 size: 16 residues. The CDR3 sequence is CASAIGLLSGANVLTF. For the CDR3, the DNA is TGCGCCAGCGCAATAGGACTCCTCTCTGGGGCCAACGTCCTGACTTTC.

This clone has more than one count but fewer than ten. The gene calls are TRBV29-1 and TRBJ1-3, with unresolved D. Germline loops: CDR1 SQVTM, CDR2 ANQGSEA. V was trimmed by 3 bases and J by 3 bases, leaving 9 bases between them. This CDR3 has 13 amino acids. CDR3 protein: CSVDDTLGNTIYF. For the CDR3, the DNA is TGCAGCGTTGATGACACTCTTGGAAACACCATATATTTT.

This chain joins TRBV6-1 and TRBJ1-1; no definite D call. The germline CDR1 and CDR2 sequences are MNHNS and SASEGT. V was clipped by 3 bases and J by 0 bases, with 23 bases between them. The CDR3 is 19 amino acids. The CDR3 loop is CASSEERQPPWRMNTEAFF. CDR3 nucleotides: TGTGCCAGCAGTGAGGAGAGGCAGCCTCCCTGGAGGATGAACACTGAAGCTTTCTTT.

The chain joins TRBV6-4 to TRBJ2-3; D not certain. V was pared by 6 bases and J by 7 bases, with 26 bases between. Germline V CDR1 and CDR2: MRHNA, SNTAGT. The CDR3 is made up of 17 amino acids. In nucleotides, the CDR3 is TGTGCCAGCAGAGGCTGGTTCAGCTCTAGGAGATGGAATACGCAGTATTTT. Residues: CASRGWFSSRRWNTQYF.